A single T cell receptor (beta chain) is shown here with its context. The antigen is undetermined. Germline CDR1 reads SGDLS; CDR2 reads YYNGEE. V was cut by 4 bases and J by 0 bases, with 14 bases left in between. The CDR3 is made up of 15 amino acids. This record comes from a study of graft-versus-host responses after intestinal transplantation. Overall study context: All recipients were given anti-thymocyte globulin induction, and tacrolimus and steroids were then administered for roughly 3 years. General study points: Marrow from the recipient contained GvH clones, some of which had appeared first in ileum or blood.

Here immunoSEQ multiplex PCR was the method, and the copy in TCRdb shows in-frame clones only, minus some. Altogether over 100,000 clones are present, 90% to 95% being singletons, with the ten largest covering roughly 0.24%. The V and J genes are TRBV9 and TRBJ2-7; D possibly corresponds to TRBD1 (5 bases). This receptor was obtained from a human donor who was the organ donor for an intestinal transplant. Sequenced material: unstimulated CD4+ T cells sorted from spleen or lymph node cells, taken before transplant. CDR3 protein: CASSPTGHGSYEQYF. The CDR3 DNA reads TGTGCCAGCAGCCCCACCGGACATGGCTCCTACGAGCAGTACTTC.